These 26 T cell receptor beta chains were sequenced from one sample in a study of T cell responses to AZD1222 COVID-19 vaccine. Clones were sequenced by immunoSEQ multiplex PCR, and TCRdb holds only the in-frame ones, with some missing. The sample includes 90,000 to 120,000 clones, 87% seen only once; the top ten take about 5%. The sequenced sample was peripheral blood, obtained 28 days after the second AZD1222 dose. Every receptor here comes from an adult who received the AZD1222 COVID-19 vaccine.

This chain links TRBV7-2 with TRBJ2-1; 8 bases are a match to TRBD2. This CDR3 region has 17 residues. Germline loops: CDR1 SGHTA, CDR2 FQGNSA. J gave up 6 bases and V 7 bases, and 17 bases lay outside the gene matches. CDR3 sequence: CASKLFLGLAGGNEQFF. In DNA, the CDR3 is TGTGCCAGCAAACTTTTCTTGGGCCTAGCGGGTGGCAATGAGCAGTTCTTC.

This chain's CDR3 is CAISDYMGANAKSNEQFF. For the CDR3, the DNA is TGTGCCATCAGTGATTATATGGGAGCAAACGCGAAGTCCAATGAGCAGTTCTTC. The chain recombines TRBV10-3 with TRBJ2-1, with a weak D call TRBD2 (5 bases). The CDR3 sequence is 18 residues long. V was shortened by 3 bases and J by 6 bases, with 24 bases between the two germline ends. The V gene's germline CDR1 is ENHRY and CDR2 SYGVKD.

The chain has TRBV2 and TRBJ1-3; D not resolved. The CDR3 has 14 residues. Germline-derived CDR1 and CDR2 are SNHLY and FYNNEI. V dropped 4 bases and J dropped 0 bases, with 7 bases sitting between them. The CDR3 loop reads CASSAVFSGNTIYF. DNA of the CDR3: TGTGCCAGCAGTGCTGTTTTCTCTGGAAACACCATATATTTT.

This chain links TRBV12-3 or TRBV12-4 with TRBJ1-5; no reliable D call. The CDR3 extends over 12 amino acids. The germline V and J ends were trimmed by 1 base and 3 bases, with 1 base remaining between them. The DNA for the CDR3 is TGTGCCAGCAGTTTAGACAATCAGCCCCAGCATTTT. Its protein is CASSLDNQPQHF.

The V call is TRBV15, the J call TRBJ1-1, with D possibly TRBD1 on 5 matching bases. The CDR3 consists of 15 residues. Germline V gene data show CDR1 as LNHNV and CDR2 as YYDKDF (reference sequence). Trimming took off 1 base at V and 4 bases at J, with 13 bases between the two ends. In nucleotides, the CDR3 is TGTGCCACCAGCAGAGTAAGGGACGGTGGCACTGAAGCTTTCTTT. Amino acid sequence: CATSRVRDGGTEAFF.

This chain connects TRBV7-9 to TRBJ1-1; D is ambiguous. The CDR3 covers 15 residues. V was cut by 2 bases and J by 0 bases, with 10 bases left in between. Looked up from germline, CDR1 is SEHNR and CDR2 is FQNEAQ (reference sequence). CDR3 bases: TGTGCCAGCAGCTTACTGGAACCCATGAACACTGAAGCTTTCTTT. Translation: CASSLLEPMNTEAFF.

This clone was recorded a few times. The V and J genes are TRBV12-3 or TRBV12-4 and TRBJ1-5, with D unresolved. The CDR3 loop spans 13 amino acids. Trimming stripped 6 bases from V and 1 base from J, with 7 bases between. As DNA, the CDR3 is TGTGCCAGCAGCCCTCAGAGCAATCAGCCCCAGCATTTT. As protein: CASSPQSNQPQHF.

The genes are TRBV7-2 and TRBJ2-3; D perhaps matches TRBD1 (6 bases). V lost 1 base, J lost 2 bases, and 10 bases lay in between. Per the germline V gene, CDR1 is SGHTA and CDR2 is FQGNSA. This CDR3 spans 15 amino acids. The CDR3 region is CASSLVTGLTDTQYF. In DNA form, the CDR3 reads TGTGCCAGCAGCTTAGTTACAGGGCTCACAGATACGCAGTATTTT.

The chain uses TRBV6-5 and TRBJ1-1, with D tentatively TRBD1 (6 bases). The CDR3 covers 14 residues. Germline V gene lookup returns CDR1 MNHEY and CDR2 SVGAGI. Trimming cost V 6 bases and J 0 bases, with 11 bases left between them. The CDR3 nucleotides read TGTGCCAGCAGCGATACAGGGTTGAACACTGAAGCTTTCTTT. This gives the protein CASSDTGLNTEAFF.

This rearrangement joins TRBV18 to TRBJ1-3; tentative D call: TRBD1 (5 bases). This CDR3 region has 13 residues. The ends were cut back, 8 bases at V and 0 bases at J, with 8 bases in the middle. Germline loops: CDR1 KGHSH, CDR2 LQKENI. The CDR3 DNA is TGTGCCAGCCGGACAAGCTCTGGAAACACCATATATTTT. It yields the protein CASRTSSGNTIYF.

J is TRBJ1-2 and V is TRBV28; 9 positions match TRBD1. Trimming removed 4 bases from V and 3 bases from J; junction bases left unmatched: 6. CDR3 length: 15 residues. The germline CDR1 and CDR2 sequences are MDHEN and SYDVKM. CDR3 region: CASSSQGASDYGYTF. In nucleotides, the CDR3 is TGTGCCAGCAGTTCACAGGGGGCTAGCGACTATGGCTACACCTTC.

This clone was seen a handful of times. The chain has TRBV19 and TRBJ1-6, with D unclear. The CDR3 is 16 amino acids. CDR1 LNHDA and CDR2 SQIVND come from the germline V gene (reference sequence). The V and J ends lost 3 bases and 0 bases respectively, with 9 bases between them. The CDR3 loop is CASSMFTSSYNSPLHF. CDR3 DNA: TGTGCCAGTAGTATGTTTACGAGCTCCTATAATTCACCCCTCCACTTT.

Here the CDR3 DNA reads TGTGCCAGCAGCTTAGATTCTAGGGCGGCAGACTTCACCGGGGAGCTGTTTTTT. Translating gives CASSLDSRAADFTGELFF. The chain recombines TRBV7-9 with TRBJ2-2, with D hard to call. Trimming left V 1 base short and J 4 bases short, with 19 bases between. The CDR3 spans 18 residues. CDR1 and CDR2 (germline): SEHNR, FQNEAQ (reference sequence). Full variable domain (remainder filled in from reference TRBV7-9 and TRBJ2-2): DTGVSQNPRHKITKRGQNVTFRCDPISEHNRLYWYRQTLGQGPEFLTYFQNEAQLEKSRLLSDRFSAERPKGSFSTLEIQRTEQGDSAMYLCASSLDSRAADFTGELFFGEGSRLTVL.

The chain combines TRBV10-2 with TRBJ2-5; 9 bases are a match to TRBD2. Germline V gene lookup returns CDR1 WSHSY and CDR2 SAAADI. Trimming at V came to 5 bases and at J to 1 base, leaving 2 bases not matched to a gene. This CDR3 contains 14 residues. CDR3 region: CASSLAGFQETQYF. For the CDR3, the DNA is TGCGCCAGCAGTCTAGCGGGGTTCCAAGAGACCCAGTACTTC.

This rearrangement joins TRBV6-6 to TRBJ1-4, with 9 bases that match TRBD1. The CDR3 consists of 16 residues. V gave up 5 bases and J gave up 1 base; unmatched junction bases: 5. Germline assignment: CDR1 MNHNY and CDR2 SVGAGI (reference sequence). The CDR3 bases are TGTGCCAGCAGTCAGTCGACAGGGGGAACTAATGAAAAACTGTTTTTT. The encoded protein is CASSQSTGGTNEKLFF.

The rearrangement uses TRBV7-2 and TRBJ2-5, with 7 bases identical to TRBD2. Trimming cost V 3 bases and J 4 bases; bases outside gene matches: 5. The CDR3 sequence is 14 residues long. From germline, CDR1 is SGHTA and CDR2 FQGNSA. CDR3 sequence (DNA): TGTGCCAGCAGCTTCATCGGGGGGTTAGAGACCCAGTACTTC. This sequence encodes CASSFIGGLETQYF.

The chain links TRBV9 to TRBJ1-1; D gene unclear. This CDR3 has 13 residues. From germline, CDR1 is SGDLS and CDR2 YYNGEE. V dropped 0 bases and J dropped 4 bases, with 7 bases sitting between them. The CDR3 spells CASSVAEATEAFF. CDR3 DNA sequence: TGTGCCAGCAGCGTAGCGGAGGCCACTGAAGCTTTCTTT.

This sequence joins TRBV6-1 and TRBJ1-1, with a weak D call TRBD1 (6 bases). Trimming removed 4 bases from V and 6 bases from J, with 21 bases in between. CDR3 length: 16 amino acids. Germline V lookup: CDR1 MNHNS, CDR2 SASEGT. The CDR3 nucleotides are TGTGCCAGCAGTGGTGGGGGCGGTACAATAGGCGCTGAAGCTTTCTTT. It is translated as CASSGGGGTIGAEAFF.

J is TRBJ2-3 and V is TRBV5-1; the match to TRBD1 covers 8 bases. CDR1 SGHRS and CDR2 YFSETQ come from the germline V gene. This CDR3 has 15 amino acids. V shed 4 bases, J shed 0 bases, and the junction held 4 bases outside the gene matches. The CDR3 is CASSRDRRSTDTQYF. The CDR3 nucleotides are TGCGCCAGCAGCAGGGACAGGAGAAGCACAGATACGCAGTATTTT.

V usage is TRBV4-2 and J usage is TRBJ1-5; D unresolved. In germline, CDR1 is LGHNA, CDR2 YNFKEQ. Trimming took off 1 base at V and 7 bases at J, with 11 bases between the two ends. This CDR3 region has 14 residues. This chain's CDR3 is CASSQGMVGQPQHF. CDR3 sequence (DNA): TGTGCCAGCAGCCAAGGGATGGTAGGGCAGCCCCAGCATTTT.

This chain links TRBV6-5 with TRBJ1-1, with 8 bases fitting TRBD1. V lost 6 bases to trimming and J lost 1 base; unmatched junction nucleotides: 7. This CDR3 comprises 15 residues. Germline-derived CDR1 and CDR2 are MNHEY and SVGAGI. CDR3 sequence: CASRRTGTGNTEAFF. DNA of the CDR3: TGTGCCAGCAGAAGGACCGGGACAGGGAACACTGAAGCTTTCTTT.

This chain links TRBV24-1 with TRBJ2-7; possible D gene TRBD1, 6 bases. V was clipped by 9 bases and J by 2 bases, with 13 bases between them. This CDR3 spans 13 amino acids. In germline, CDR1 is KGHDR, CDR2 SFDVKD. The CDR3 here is CATSDRLTYEQYF. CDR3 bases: TGTGCCACCTCGGACAGACTCACCTACGAGCAGTACTTC.

In DNA form, the CDR3 reads TGTGCCAGTGGCTCCACGGGCCCCCCAGTAGATACGCAGTATTTT. Translation: CASGSTGPPVDTQYF. The rearrangement uses TRBV7-2 and TRBJ2-3; no reliable D call. Germline CDR1 and CDR2: SGHTA and FQGNSA. V gave up 9 bases and J gave up 5 bases, with 21 bases separating them. CDR3 length: 15 residues.

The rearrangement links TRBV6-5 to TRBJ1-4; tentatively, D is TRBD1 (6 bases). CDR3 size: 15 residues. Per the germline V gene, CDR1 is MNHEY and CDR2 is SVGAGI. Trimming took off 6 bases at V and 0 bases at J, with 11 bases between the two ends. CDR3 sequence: CASSSGTTTNEKLFF. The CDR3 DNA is TGTGCCAGCAGCTCCGGGACAACAACTAATGAAAAACTGTTTTTT.

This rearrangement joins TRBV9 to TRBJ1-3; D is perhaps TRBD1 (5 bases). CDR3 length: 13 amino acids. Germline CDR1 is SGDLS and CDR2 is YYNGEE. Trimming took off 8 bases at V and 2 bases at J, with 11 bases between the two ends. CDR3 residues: CASTLGPGNTIYF. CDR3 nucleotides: TGTGCCAGTACCCTGGGGCCTGGAAACACCATATATTTT.

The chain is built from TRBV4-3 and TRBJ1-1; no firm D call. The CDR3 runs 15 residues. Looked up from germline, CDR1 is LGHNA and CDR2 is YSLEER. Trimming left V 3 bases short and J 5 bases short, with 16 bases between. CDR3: CASSQSVWGGTEAFF. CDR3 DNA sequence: TGCGCCAGCAGCCAGTCGGTGTGGGGAGGAACTGAAGCTTTCTTT.